These 8 T cell receptor beta chains were sequenced from one sample in a study of Ad26.COV2.S vaccination and SARS-CoV-2 variants. Noted treatment: some 19 received Ad26.COV2.S at low or high dose, single or two shots; roughly five received placebo; per-sample allocation not given. Material that was analyzed had been drawn on day 63 after the first vaccine or placebo injection. Here immunoSEQ multiplex PCR was the method, and the copy in TCRdb shows in-frame clones only, minus some. The sample has about 350,000 clones; roughly 90% are singletons. The sample was peripheral blood, taken in a trial of Ad26.COV2.S vaccine versus placebo. These receptors all come from a person between 18 and 65 years old who received the Ad26.COV2.S COVID-19 vaccine or a placebo.

The chain combines TRBV24-1 with TRBJ2-3; D is possibly TRBD1 or TRBD2 (6 bases each). The CDR3 contains 15 residues. Trimming removed 3 bases from V and 5 bases from J, with 14 bases in between. Germline CDR1 KGHDR, CDR2 SFDVKD. CDR3 amino acids: CATSDVRGPGDTQYF. CDR3 in DNA: TGTGCCACCAGTGATGTCCGGGGGCCGGGAGATACGCAGTATTTT.

V gene TRBV10-3 combines with J gene TRBJ2-4; D assignment may be TRBD1 or TRBD2 (5 bases each). The CDR3 is made up of 15 amino acids. In germline, CDR1 is ENHRY, CDR2 SYGVKD. The V gene lost 3 bases and the J gene lost 0 bases, with 9 bases spanning the gap. The CDR3 here is CAISDRDLAKNIQYF. CDR3 DNA: TGTGCCATCAGTGACAGGGACCTAGCCAAAAACATTCAGTACTTC.

V gene TRBV6-2 or TRBV6-3 combines with J gene TRBJ1-2; D possibly corresponds to TRBD1 (6 bases). In germline, CDR1 is MNHEY, CDR2 SVGEGT. The ends were cut back, 5 bases at V and 6 bases at J, with 22 bases in the middle. The CDR3 totals 16 residues. The CDR3 nucleotides are TGTGCCAGCAGTACCCCTTGGGGGAGGGGGACGGATGGCTACACCTTC. This codes for CASSTPWGRGTDGYTF.

The gene calls are TRBV28 and TRBJ2-2; tentative D call: TRBD1 (5 bases). The V and J ends lost 2 bases and 5 bases respectively, with 12 bases between them. The CDR3 has 15 residues. The germline gives CDR1 MDHEN, CDR2 SYDVKM. CDR3 bases: TGTGCCAGCAGTTTAGGGGCAGGGTGGACCGGGGAGCTGTTTTTT. Translation: CASSLGAGWTGELFF.

This sequence joins TRBV7-9 and TRBJ2-1, with TRBD2 matching over 9 bases. There are 16 residues in the CDR3. Germline trimming cut 0 bases from V and 8 bases from J; bases unmatched to any gene: 8. Germline CDR1 SEHNR, CDR2 FQNEAQ (reference sequence). Here the CDR3 reads CASSLASGLATDEQFF. DNA of the CDR3: TGTGCCAGCAGCTTAGCTTCCGGACTAGCGACAGATGAGCAGTTCTTC.

The chain has TRBV20-1 and TRBJ1-2; D unclear. V was clipped by 6 bases and J by 4 bases, with 27 bases between them. CDR1 DFQATT and CDR2 SNEGSKA come from the germline V gene (reference sequence). The CDR3 length is 17 residues. The CDR3 is CSASDILDSETTYGYTF. CDR3 coding DNA: TGCAGTGCAAGTGACATCCTCGACTCCGAGACCACCTATGGCTACACCTTC.

This chain joins TRBV5-8 and TRBJ1-4; D might be TRBD1 (5 bases). V was cut by 7 bases and J by 5 bases, with 15 bases left in between. CDR1 is SGHTS, CDR2 YDEGEE, per germline. The CDR3 runs to 14 residues. The CDR3 reads CASAVAGKNEKLFF. In DNA, the CDR3 is TGTGCCAGCGCTGTGGCAGGGAAAAATGAAAAACTGTTTTTT.

This clone is medium-sized (0.01 to 0.1%) by share. Germline is not matched at one junction end, which may reflect a read error. The V and J genes are TRBV19 and TRBJ1-1; D is uncertain. Germline CDR1 reads LNHDA; CDR2 reads SQIVND (reference sequence). CDR3 length equals 13 residues. This CDR3 reads CASSPKGPVSEIF. The DNA for the CDR3 is TGTGCCAGTAGCCCAAAGGGTCCAGTCTCAGAAATCTTT.